This TCR beta chain was captured by sequencing in a study of T-cell reconstitution after alpha-beta-depleted transplantation in children. During its preparation, the TCRbeta library received unique molecular identifiers. TCRdb used MiXCR to reprocess the PCR reads, holding one entry per CDR3 protein. The data contain 190,000 or so distinct CDR3 sequences, approximately 7% of them singletons. Germline V lookup: CDR1 SGHRS, CDR2 YFSETQ. With 4 bases removed from V and 7 bases from J, the gap between germline ends came to 17 bases. The CDR3 loop spans 15 amino acids. This clonotype was sampled from a human donor who donated a stem cell graft to a child with Wiskott-Aldrich syndrome. Material: PBMCs from the stem cell graft donor, obtained from the stem cell graft. The genes are TRBV5-1 and TRBJ2-2; no definite D call. CDR3 loop: CASSVLGGDLGELFF. CDR3 sequence (DNA): TGCGCCAGCAGCGTGCTTGGTGGAGATCTCGGGGAGCTGTTTTTT.